Sequencing of this T cell receptor beta chain was carried out in a study of T cells in localized non-small cell lung cancer. Broader study findings: Uninvolved adjacent lung had higher T cell clonality than tumor and all other tissues.

CDR1 is MNHNY, CDR2 SVGAGI, per germline (reference sequence). J gave up 3 bases and V 6 bases, and 6 bases lay outside the gene matches. This CDR3 region has 15 residues. Turning to this clone: Its specificity is not known.

This table comes from immunoSEQ multiplex PCR, and its TCRdb copy is limited to in-frame clones, with some not included. The data hold roughly 90,000 clones, with roughly 88% observed a single time. V and J are TRBV6-6 and TRBJ1-1; 11 bases match TRBD1. The origin of this receptor is a woman between 35 and 70 years old with stage II squamous cell lung carcinoma. The sample in question was PBMCs, obtained before any cancer treatment. CDR3 amino acids: CASRRTGGYDTEAFF. The CDR3 nucleotides read TGTGCCAGCAGACGGACAGGGGGCTACGACACTGAAGCTTTCTTT.